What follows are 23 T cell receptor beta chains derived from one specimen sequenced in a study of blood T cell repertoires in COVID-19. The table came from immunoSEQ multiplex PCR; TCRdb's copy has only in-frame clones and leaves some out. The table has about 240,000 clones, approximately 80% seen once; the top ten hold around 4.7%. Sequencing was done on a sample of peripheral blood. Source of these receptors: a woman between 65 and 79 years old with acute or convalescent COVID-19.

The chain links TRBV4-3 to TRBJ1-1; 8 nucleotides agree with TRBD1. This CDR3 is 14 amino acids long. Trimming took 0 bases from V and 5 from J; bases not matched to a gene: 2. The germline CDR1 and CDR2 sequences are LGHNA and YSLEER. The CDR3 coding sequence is TGCGCCAGCAGCCAAGACAGGGGGCTTACTGAAGCTTTCTTT. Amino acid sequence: CASSQDRGLTEAFF.

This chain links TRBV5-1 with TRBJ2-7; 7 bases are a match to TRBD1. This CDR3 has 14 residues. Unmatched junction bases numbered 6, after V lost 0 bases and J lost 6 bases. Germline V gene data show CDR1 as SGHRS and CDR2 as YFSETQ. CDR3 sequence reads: CASSLVQGPSEQYF. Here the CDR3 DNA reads TGCGCCAGCAGCTTGGTACAGGGGCCGAGCGAGCAGTACTTC.

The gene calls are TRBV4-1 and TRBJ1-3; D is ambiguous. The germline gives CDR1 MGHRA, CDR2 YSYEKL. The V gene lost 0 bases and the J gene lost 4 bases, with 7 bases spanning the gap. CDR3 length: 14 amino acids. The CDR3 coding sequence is TGCGCCAGCAGCCAAGATTGGGCGGGAAACACCATATATTTT. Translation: CASSQDWAGNTIYF.

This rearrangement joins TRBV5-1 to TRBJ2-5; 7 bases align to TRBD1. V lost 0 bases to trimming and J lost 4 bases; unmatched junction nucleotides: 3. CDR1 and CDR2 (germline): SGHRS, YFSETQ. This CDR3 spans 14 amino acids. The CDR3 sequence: CASSLATGAETQYF. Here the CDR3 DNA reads TGCGCCAGCAGCTTGGCTACAGGGGCAGAGACCCAGTACTTC.

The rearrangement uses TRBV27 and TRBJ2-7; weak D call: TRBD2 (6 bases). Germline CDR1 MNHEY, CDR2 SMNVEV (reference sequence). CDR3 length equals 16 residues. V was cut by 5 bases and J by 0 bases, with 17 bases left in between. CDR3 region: CASSPPLWGDSYEQYF. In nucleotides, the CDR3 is TGTGCCAGCAGTCCCCCACTGTGGGGGGACTCCTACGAGCAGTACTTC.

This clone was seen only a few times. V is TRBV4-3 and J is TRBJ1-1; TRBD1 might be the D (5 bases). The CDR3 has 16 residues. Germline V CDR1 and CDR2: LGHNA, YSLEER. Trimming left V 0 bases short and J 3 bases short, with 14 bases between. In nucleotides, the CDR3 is TGCGCCAGCAGCCAAGATTTTTCAGGGTGGGACACTGAAGCTTTCTTT. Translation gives CASSQDFSGWDTEAFF.

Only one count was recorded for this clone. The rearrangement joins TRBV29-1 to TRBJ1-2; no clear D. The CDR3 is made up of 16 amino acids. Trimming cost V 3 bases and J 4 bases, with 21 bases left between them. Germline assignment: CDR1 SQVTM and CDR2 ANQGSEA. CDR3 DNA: TGCAGCGTTGACCGACCCGCAGGCGACGGGGTCTATGGCTACACCTTC. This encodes CSVDRPAGDGVYGYTF.

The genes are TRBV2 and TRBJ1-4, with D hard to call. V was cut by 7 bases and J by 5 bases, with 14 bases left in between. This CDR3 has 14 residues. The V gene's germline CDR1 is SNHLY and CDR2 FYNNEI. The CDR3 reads CASTKGALNEKLFF. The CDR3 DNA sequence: TGTGCCAGCACCAAGGGAGCCCTGAATGAAAAACTGTTTTTT.

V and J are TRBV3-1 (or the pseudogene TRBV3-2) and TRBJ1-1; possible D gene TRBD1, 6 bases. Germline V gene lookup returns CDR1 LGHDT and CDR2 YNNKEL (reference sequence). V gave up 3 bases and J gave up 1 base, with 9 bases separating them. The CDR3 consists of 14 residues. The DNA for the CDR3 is TGTGCCAGCAGCCACCTCAGGGGGAACACTGAAGCTTTCTTT. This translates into CASSHLRGNTEAFF.

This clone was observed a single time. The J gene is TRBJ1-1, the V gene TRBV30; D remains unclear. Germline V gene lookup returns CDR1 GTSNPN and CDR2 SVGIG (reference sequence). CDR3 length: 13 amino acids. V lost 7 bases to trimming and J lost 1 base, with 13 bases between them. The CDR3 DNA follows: TGTGCCTCCGAGGTGGTACCGAACACTGAAGCTTTCTTT. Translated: CASEVVPNTEAFF.

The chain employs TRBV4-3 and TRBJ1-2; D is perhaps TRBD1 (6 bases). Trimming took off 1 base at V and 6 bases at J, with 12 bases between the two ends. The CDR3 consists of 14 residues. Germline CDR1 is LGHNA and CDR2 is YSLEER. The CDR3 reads CASSQVEGVDGYTF. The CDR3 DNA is TGCGCCAGCAGCCAAGTAGAGGGGGTTGATGGCTACACCTTC.

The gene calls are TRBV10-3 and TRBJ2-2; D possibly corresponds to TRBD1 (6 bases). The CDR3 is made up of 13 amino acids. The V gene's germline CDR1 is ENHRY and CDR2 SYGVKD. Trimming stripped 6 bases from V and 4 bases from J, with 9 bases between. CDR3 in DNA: TGTGCCATCAGAGTCAGGGGCACCGGGGAGCTGTTTTTT. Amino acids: CAIRVRGTGELFF.

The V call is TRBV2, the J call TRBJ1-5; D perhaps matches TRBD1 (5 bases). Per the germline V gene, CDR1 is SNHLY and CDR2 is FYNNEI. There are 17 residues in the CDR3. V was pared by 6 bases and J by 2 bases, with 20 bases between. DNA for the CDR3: TGTGCCAGCAGACCCTCGGGGGGGGTTCTTCGCAATCAGCCCCAGCATTTT. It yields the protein CASRPSGGVLRNQPQHF.

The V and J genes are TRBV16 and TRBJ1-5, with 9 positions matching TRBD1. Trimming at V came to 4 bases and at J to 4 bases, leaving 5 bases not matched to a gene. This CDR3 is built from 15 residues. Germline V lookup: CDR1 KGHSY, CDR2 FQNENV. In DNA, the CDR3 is TGTGCCAGCAGCCCGATGGGACAGGGTAATCAGCCCCAGCATTTT. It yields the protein CASSPMGQGNQPQHF.

Here the CDR3 DNA reads TGTGCCAGCAGTTTCGGGAGCTCCTACAATGAGCAGTTCTTC. Protein product: CASSFGSSYNEQFF. The genes are TRBV6-6 and TRBJ2-1; D perhaps matches TRBD2 (6 bases). This CDR3 spans 14 amino acids. Germline V CDR1 and CDR2: MNHNY, SVGAGI (reference sequence). Deletions cut 4 bases from V and 0 bases from J, with 7 bases between.

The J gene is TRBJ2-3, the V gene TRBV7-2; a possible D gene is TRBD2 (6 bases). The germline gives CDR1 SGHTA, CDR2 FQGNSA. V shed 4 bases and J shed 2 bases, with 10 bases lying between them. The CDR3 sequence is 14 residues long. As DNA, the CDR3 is TGTGCCAGCAGCTCGGGACTCGTCACAGATACGCAGTATTTT. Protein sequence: CASSSGLVTDTQYF.

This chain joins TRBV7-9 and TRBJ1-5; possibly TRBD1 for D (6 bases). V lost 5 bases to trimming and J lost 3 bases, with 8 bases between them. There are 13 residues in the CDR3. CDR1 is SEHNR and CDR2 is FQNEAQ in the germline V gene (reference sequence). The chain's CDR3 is CASSDRLNQPQHF. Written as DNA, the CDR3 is TGTGCCAGCAGCGACAGGCTCAATCAGCCCCAGCATTTT.

This CDR3 is CASSPGTELVELFF. CDR3 coding DNA: TGTGCCAGCAGTCCCGGGACAGAGCTAGTGGAGCTGTTTTTT. This sequence joins TRBV28 and TRBJ2-2; 7 nucleotides match TRBD1. This CDR3 contains 14 residues. V lost 5 bases and J lost 10; bases outside the gene matches: 10. CDR1 and CDR2 from the germline V gene are MDHEN and SYDVKM.

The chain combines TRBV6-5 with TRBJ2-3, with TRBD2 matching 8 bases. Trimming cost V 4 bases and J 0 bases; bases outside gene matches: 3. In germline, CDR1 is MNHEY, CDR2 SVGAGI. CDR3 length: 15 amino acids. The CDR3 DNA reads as TGTGCCAGCAGTTTCGAGCGGGGGAGCACAGATACGCAGTATTTT. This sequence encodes CASSFERGSTDTQYF.

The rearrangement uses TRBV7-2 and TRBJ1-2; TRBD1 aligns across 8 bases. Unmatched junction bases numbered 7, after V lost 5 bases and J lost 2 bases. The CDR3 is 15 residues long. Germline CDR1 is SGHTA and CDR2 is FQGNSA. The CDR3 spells CASSPGQGRNYGYTF. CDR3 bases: TGTGCCAGCAGCCCCGGACAGGGTAGGAACTATGGCTACACCTTC.

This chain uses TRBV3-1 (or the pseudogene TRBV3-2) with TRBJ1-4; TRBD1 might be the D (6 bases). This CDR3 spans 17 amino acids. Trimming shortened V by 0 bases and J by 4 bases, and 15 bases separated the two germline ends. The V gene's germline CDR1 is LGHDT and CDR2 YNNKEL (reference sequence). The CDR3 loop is CASSQERQGHDNEKLFF. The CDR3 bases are TGTGCCAGCAGCCAAGAACGGCAGGGGCACGATAATGAAAAACTGTTTTTT.

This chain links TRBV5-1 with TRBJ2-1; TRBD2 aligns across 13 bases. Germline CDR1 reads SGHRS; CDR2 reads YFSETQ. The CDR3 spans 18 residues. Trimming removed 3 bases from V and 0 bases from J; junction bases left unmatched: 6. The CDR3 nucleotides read TGCGCCAGCAGCTACTCGACTAGCGGGGGGTTCTCCTACAATGAGCAGTTCTTC. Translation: CASSYSTSGGFSYNEQFF.

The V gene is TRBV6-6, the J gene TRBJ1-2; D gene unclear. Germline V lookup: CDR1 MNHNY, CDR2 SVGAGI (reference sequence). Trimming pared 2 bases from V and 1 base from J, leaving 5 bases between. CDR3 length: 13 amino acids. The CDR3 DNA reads TGTGCCAGCAGTTACCTCTATAACTATGGCTACACCTTC. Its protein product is CASSYLYNYGYTF.